Presented here are 10 T cell receptor beta chains from one specimen sequenced in a study of T-cell memory formation after mild COVID-19 (dated by TCRdb to about 2021). Libraries came from 5' RACE. Sequencing relied on an Illumina NovaSeq 6000. Using fastp at Q25 and MiXCR, TCRdb reprocessed the public reads and kept productive beta chains. Identical CDR3 protein sequences are pooled into one entry, listed with their most common genes and DNA. Within this sample are 80,000 to 130,000 distinct CDR3 sequences, with over 8.5% of them counted one time only. About 40% of the sample rests with the top ten. The sequenced material came from PBMCs or a T cell subset sorted from them (not recorded which). The receptors stem from a man aged 18 to 30 who had mild COVID-19 (a few samples of this study predate the infection). The sample titles of this study are shuffled in the database, so cell type and time point are left out; the donor was told from shared clones.

V usage is TRBV7-2 and J usage is TRBJ2-5; no reliable D call. This CDR3 has 14 residues. Germline CDR1 is SGHTA and CDR2 is FQGNSA. The V end was cut by 3 bases, the J end by 4 bases, with 12 bases between. Written as DNA, the CDR3 is TGTGCCAGCAGCTTTTGGCTCCGAAGAGAGACCCAGTACTTC. Translation gives CASSFWLRRETQYF.

The chain joins TRBV12-3 or TRBV12-4 to TRBJ1-4; 10 nucleotides line up with TRBD1. This CDR3 comprises 16 residues. With V trimmed by 5 bases and J by 2 bases, 5 bases remained unmatched. The CDR3 bases are TGTGCCAGCAGTCCAGCGGGACAGGGGACTAATGAAAAACTGTTTTTT. It is translated as CASSPAGQGTNEKLFF.

This clonotype was detected many times. J is TRBJ2-1 and V is TRBV6-5; 11 nucleotides agree with TRBD2. This CDR3 region has 14 residues. Germline loops: CDR1 MNHEY, CDR2 SVGAGI. Trimming cost V 6 bases and J 6 bases; bases outside gene matches: 4. CDR3 loop: CASSLAGGANEQFF. In DNA form, the CDR3 reads TGTGCCAGCAGCCTAGCGGGGGGCGCCAATGAGCAGTTCTTC.

The table lists this clonotype with many counts. The V gene is TRBV4-2, the J gene TRBJ1-5, with D possibly being TRBD1 (5 bases). CDR3 length: 15 residues. Germline V gives CDR1 LGHNA, CDR2 YNFKEQ. The V and J ends lost 3 bases and 5 bases respectively, with 14 bases between them. CDR3 amino acids: CASSHLGGGDQPQHF. As DNA, the CDR3 is TGTGCCAGCAGCCACCTGGGGGGGGGAGATCAGCCCCAGCATTTT.

The rearrangement uses TRBV6-2 or TRBV6-3 and TRBJ2-7; 7 bases line up with TRBD1. Germline V gene lookup returns CDR1 MNHEY and CDR2 SVGEGT. The CDR3 runs to 14 residues. V shed 6 bases and J 5 bases; nucleotides not matched to a gene: 10. In DNA form, the CDR3 reads TGTGCCAGCAGCCCGGGACAGCCTTGGGACGAGCAGTACTTC. Translating it yields CASSPGQPWDEQYF.

This clonotype was detected only a few times. The DNA for the CDR3 is TGTGCCAGCAGCTTAGACTCTTACAGGGATTGGGGCAATCAGCCCCAGCATTTT. Translation: CASSLDSYRDWGNQPQHF. V usage is TRBV7-2 and J usage is TRBJ1-5; D is perhaps TRBD1 (6 bases). V lost 1 base and J 2 bases, leaving 18 bases between the germline ends. The CDR3 extends over 18 amino acids. The V gene's germline CDR1 is SGHTA and CDR2 FQGNSA.

The V call is TRBV27, the J call TRBJ1-5; 7 nucleotides line up with TRBD1. V dropped 6 bases and J dropped 5; count of bases not matched to a gene: 10. In germline, CDR1 is MNHEY, CDR2 SMNVEV (reference sequence). The CDR3 is made up of 15 amino acids. The CDR3 region is CASSTTPTGDQPQHF. The CDR3 DNA reads TGTGCCAGCAGCACTACCCCAACAGGGGATCAGCCCCAGCATTTT.

This clonotype was observed at least ten times. This chain links TRBV7-6 with TRBJ1-1, with no clear D. Germline CDR1 is SGHVS and CDR2 is FNYEAQ. V was clipped by 1 base and J by 1 base, with 4 bases between them. This CDR3 comprises 13 residues. CDR3 region: CASSLGTNTEAFF. CDR3 coding DNA: TGTGCCAGCAGCTTAGGCACGAACACTGAAGCTTTCTTT.

To note about this clonotype: It may be a read error: a sequence one base away is much more abundant. CDR3 protein: CASSTRNFQETQYF. In DNA form, the CDR3 reads TGTGCCAGCAGCACCAGGAACTTCCAAGAGACCCAGTACTTC. The V gene is TRBV7-8, the J gene TRBJ2-5; D gene unclear. Germline V CDR1 and CDR2: SGHVS, FQNEAQ. V was clipped by 5 bases and J by 1 base, with 11 bases between them. CDR3 length: 14 amino acids.

Ten or more counts support this clonotype. The rearrangement joins TRBV27 to TRBJ2-5, with D perhaps matching TRBD2 (6 bases). V lost 8 bases to trimming and J lost 2 bases, with 6 bases between them. The CDR3 sequence is 11 residues long. CDR1 MNHEY and CDR2 SMNVEV come from the germline V gene (reference sequence). The CDR3 spells CASGGQETQYF. The CDR3 coding sequence is TGTGCCAGCGGGGGGCAAGAGACCCAGTACTTC.